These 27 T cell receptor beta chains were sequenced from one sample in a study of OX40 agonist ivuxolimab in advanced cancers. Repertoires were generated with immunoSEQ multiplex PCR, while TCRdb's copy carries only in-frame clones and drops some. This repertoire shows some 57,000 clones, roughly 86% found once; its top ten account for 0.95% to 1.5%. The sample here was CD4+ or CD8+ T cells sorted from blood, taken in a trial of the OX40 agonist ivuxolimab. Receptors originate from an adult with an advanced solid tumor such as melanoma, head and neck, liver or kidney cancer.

DNA of the CDR3: TGTGCCAGCAGCGTAGAGGCGGGATGGCAGTTCTTC. Translated, it gives CASSVEAGWQFF. The gene calls are TRBV9 and TRBJ2-1, with D possibly TRBD2 on 6 matching bases. This CDR3 has 12 residues. V was trimmed by 0 bases and J by 12 bases, leaving 10 bases between them. From germline, CDR1 is SGDLS and CDR2 YYNGEE.

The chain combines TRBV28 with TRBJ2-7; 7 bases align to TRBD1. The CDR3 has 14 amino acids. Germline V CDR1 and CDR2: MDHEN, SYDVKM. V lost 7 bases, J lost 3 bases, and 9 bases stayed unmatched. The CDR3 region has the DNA TGTGCCAGCATACTGACAGGGCCGGGCTACGAGCAGTACTTC. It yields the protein CASILTGPGYEQYF.

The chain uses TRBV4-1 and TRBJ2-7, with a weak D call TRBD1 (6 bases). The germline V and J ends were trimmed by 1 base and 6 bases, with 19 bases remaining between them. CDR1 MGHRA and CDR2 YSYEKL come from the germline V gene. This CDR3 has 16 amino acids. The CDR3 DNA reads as TGCGCCAGCAGCCAAGCCAAGGGGGTTAAGGGAGTCGAGCAGTACTTC. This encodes CASSQAKGVKGVEQYF.

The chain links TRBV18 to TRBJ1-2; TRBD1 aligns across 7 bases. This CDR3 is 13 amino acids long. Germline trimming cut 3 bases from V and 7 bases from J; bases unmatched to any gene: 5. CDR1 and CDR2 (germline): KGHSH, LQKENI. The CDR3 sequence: CASSPAGGRGYTF. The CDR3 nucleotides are TGTGCCAGCTCACCCGCAGGGGGTCGTGGCTACACCTTC.

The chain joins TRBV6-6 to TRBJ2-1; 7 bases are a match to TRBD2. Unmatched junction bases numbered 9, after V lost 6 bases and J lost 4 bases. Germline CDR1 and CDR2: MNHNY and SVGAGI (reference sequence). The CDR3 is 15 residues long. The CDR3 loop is CASSQGYGGYNEQFF. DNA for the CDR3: TGTGCCAGCAGCCAAGGTTACGGGGGGTACAATGAGCAGTTCTTC.

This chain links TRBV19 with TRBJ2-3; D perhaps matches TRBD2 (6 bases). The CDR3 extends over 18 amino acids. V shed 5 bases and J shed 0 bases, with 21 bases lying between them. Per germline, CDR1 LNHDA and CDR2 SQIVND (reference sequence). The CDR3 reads CASSSNPGTRESTDTQYF. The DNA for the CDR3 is TGTGCCAGTAGTTCCAACCCCGGGACTCGGGAGAGCACAGATACGCAGTATTTT.

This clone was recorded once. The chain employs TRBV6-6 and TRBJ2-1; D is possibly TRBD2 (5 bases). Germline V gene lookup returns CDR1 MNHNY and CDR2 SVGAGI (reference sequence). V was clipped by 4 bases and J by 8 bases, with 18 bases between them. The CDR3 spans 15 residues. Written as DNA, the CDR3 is TGTGCCAGCAGTTTCTCCCCGGGTCTAGCCCATGAGCAGTTCTTC. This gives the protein CASSFSPGLAHEQFF.

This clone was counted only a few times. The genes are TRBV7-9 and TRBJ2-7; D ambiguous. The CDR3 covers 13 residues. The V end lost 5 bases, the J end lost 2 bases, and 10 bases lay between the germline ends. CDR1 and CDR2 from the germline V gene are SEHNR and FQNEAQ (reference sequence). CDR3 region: CASSQLTPYEQYF. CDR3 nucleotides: TGTGCCAGCAGCCAGCTAACACCCTACGAGCAGTACTTC.

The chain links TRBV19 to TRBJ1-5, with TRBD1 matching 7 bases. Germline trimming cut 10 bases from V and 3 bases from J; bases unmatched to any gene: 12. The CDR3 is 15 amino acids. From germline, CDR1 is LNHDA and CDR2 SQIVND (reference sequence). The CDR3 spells CATLGRGGNNQPQHF. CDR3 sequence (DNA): TGTGCCACCCTCGGTAGAGGGGGCAACAATCAGCCCCAGCATTTT.

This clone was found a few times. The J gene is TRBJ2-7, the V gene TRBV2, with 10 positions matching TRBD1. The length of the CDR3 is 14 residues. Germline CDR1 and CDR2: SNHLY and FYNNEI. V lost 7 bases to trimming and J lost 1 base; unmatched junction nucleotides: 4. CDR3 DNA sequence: TGTGCCAGCAATATGGACAGGGGGTCCTACGAGCAGTACTTC. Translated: CASNMDRGSYEQYF.

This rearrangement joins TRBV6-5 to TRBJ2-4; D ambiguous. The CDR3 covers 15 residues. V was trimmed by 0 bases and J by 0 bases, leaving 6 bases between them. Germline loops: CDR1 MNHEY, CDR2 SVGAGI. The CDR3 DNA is TGTGCCAGCAGTTACTCGTCTCTAGCCAAAAACATTCAGTACTTC. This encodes CASSYSSLAKNIQYF.

Written as DNA, the CDR3 is TGTGCCAGCAGCCGCGGGGTGGGGAGCGATGGAAACACCATATATTTT. As protein: CASSRGVGSDGNTIYF. The chain has TRBV9 and TRBJ1-3; D unresolved. V was cut by 4 bases and J by 3 bases, with 17 bases left in between. The germline V gene has CDR1 SGDLS and CDR2 YYNGEE. The CDR3 is 16 amino acids.

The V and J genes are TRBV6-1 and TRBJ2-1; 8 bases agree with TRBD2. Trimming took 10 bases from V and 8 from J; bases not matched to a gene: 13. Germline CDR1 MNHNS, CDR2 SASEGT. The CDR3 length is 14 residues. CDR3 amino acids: CAMRRGVLADEQFF. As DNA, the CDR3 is TGTGCCATGAGGCGCGGGGTACTAGCGGATGAGCAGTTCTTC.

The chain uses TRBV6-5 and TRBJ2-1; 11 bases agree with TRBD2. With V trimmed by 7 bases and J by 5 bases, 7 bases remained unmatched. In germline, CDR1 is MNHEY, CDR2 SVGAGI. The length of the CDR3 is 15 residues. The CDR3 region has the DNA TGTGCCAGCACCTTAGGGACTAGCGGAAACAATGAGCAGTTCTTC. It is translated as CASTLGTSGNNEQFF.

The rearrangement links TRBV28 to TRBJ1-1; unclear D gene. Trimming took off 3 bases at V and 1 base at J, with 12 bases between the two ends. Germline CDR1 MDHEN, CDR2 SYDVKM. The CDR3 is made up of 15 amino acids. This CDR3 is CASSFLTPRNTEAFF. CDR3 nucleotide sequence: TGTGCCAGCAGTTTCCTTACCCCGAGGAACACTGAAGCTTTCTTT.

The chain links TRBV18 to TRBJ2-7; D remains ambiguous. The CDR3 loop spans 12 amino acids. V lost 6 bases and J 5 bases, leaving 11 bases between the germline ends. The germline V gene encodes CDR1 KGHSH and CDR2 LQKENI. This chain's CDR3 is CASSQNGDEQYF. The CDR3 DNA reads TGTGCCAGCTCCCAGAATGGGGACGAGCAGTACTTC.

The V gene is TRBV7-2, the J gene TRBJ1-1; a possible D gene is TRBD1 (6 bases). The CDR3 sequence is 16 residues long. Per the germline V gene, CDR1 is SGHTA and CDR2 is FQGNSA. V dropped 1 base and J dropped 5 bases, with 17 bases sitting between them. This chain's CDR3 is CASSLEGVPALTEAFF. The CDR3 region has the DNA TGTGCCAGCAGCTTAGAGGGGGTTCCCGCTCTAACTGAAGCTTTCTTT. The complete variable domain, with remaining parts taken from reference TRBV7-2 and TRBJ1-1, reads GAGVSQSPSNKVTEKGKDVELRCDPISGHTALYWYRQSLGQGLEFLIYFQGNSAPDKSGLPSDRFSAERTGGSVSTLTIQRTQQEDSAVYLCASSLEGVPALTEAFFGQGTRLTVV.

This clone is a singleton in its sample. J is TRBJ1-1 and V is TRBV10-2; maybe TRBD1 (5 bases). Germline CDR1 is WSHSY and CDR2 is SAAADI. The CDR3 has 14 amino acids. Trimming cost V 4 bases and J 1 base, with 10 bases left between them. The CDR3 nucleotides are TGCGCCAGCAGTGTTCAGGGATCGAACACTGAAGCTTTCTTT. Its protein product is CASSVQGSNTEAFF.

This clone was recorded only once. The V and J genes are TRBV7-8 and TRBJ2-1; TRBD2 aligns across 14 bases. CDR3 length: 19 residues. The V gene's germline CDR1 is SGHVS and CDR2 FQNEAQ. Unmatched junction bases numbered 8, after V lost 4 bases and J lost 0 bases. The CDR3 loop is CASSYTGLAGVASYNEQFF. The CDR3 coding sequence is TGTGCCAGCAGCTACACGGGACTAGCGGGAGTGGCCTCCTACAATGAGCAGTTCTTC.

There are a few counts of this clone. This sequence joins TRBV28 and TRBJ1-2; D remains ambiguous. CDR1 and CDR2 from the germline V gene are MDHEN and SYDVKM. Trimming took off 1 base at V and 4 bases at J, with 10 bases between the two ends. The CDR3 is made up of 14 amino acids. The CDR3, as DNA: TGTGCCAGCAGTTTATCCGGGGTAGGCTATGGCTACACCTTC. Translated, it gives CASSLSGVGYGYTF.

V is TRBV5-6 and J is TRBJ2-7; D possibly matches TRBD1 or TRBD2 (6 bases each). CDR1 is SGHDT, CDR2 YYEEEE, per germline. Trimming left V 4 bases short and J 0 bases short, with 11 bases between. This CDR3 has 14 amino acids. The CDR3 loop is CASSPRDISYEQYF. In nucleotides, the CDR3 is TGTGCCAGCAGCCCGCGGGACATCTCCTACGAGCAGTACTTC.

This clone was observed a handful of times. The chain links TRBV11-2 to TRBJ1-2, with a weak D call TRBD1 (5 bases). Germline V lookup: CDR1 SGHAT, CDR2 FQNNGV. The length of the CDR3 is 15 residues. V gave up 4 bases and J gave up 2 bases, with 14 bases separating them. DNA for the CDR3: TGTGCCAGCAGCTCGATCCGCAGGGCCAACTATGGCTACACCTTC. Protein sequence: CASSSIRRANYGYTF.

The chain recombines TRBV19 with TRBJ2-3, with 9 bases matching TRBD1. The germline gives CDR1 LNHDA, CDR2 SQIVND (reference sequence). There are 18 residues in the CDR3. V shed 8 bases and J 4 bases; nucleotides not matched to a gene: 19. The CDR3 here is CASVLLRQGGEGPDTQYF. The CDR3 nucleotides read TGTGCCAGTGTCCTACTTAGACAGGGGGGCGAGGGGCCAGATACGCAGTATTTT. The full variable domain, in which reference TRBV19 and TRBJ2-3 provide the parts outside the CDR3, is DGGITQSPKYLFRKEGQNVTLSCEQNLNHDAMYWYRQDPGQGLRLIYYSQIVNDFQKGDIAEGYSVSREKKESFPLTVTSAQKNPTAFYLCASVLLRQGGEGPDTQYFGPGTRLTVL.

The chain's CDR3 is CASRVQSGTLGKHGYTF. CDR3 bases: TGTGCCAGCAGGGTTCAATCTGGGACACTCGGGAAGCATGGCTACACCTTC. The genes are TRBV5-6 and TRBJ1-2; TRBD1 might be the D (6 bases). CDR1 and CDR2 from the germline V gene are SGHDT and YYEEEE. This CDR3 has 17 residues. V shed 5 bases and J shed 6 bases, with 26 bases lying between them.

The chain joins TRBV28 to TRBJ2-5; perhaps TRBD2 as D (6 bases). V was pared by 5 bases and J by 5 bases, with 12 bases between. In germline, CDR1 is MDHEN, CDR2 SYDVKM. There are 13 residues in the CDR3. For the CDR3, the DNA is TGTGCCAGCAGTCCCGCGGCGGGGGAGACCCAGTACTTC. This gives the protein CASSPAAGETQYF.

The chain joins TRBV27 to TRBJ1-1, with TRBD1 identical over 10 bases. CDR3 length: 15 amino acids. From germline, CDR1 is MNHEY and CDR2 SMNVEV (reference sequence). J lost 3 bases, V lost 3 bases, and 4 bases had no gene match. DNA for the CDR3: TGTGCCAGCAGTTTTCTTGGGACAGGGGACACTGAAGCTTTCTTT. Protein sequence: CASSFLGTGDTEAFF.

This CDR3 reads CASSLRGQGALCYTF. CDR3 nucleotides: TGCGCCAGCAGTCTCAGGGGACAGGGGGCCTTATGCTACACCTTC. This chain uses TRBV23-1 with TRBJ1-2, with 12 bases fitting TRBD1. TRBV23-1 is an ORF, and what it does is uncertain. V lost 4 bases to trimming and J lost 9 bases; unmatched junction nucleotides: 9. This CDR3 has 15 residues.